The rows below give T cell receptor beta chains drawn from one sample of a study of T cells in severe cutaneous drug reactions. For each CDR3 protein, TCRdb gives one entry from its re-call of the multiplex PCR reads, without DNA. The table for this sample gives some 4,100 distinct CDR3 sequences. Sequencing used PBMCs. The receptors shown here come from a human donor with Stevens-Johnson syndrome, a severe cutaneous drug reaction. CDR3s include the opening cysteine and the closing phenylalanine or tryptophan. Each record gives: J gene, V gene, clone size, CDR3 protein. Not every row has a clone size; where given, it reads once, few, many or a size class.

J gene: TRBJ2-1; V gene: TRBV20-1; clone size: .; CDR3 protein: CSAMGPIYNEQFF
J gene: TRBJ1-3; V gene: TRBV4-2; clone size: .; CDR3 protein: CASSQETGLSGNTIYF
J gene: TRBJ2-7; V gene: TRBV4-3; clone size: .; CDR3 protein: CASSHTAAGVQYEQYF
J gene: TRBJ2-4; V gene: TRBV29-1; clone size: .; CDR3 protein: CSVEDPGVGVTSDIQYF
J gene: TRBJ2-7; V gene: TRBV7-9; clone size: .; CDR3 protein: CASSLAGAVEQYF
J gene: TRBJ2-2; V gene: TRBV11-2; clone size: .; CDR3 protein: CASSPEGLLNTGELFF
J gene: TRBJ2-3; V gene: TRBV27; clone size: .; CDR3 protein: CASSSLAGGPTDTQYF
J gene: TRBJ2-3; V gene: TRBV11-2; clone size: .; CDR3 protein: CASSLYGGSTDTQYF
J gene: TRBJ2-5; V gene: TRBV3-1; clone size: .; CDR3 protein: CASSQDSGGQETQYF
J gene: TRBJ2-1; V gene: TRBV19; clone size: .; CDR3 protein: CASSGRDYLAEQFF
J gene: TRBJ2-5; V gene: TRBV9; clone size: .; CDR3 protein: CASSPGLLGWETQYF
J gene: TRBJ1-5; V gene: TRBV19; clone size: .; CDR3 protein: CASSILVTGAVLHQPQHF
J gene: TRBJ2-1; V gene: TRBV4-1; clone size: .; CDR3 protein: CASSLRQGHSNEQFF
J gene: TRBJ2-3; V gene: TRBV4-3; clone size: .; CDR3 protein: CASSQSGADTQYF
J gene: TRBJ1-2; V gene: TRBV5-6; clone size: .; CDR3 protein: CASSRRIRTDGYTF
J gene: TRBJ1-3; V gene: TRBV11-2; clone size: .; CDR3 protein: CASSSFVRWSGNTIYF
J gene: TRBJ2-1; V gene: TRBV24-1; clone size: .; CDR3 protein: CATSDYTGSSYNEQFF
J gene: TRBJ2-3; V gene: TRBV7-9; clone size: .; CDR3 protein: CASSLTWTSGRPDTQYF
J gene: TRBJ1-1; V gene: TRBV4-2; clone size: medium-sized; CDR3 protein: CASSQETGATEAFF
J gene: TRBJ2-5; V gene: TRBV20-1; clone size: .; CDR3 protein: CSARDPTLKDQETQYF
J gene: TRBJ2-5; V gene: TRBV25-1; clone size: .; CDR3 protein: CASSEYPQETQYF
J gene: TRBJ1-6; V gene: TRBV14; clone size: .; CDR3 protein: CASSTQGSPLHF
J gene: TRBJ1-4; V gene: TRBV9; clone size: medium-sized; CDR3 protein: CASSPDPNEKLFF
J gene: TRBJ2-7; V gene: TRBV20-1; clone size: .; CDR3 protein: CSAPDRSYEQYF
J gene: TRBJ2-5; V gene: TRBV19; clone size: .; CDR3 protein: CASKNPGVETQYF
J gene: TRBJ2-2; V gene: TRBV11-2; clone size: .; CDR3 protein: CASRQTGEGNTGELFF
J gene: TRBJ2-7; V gene: TRBV6-6; clone size: .; CDR3 protein: CASSYLSGTYYEQYF
J gene: TRBJ2-7; V gene: TRBV3-1; clone size: .; CDR3 protein: CASSQEASGSYEQYF
J gene: TRBJ2-7; V gene: TRBV5-1; clone size: .; CDR3 protein: CASSSRDSQYEQYF
J gene: TRBJ1-5; V gene: TRBV7-3; clone size: .; CDR3 protein: CASSLSYGQPQHF
J gene: TRBJ2-7; V gene: TRBV29-1; clone size: .; CDR3 protein: CSVAGTGLSYEQYF
J gene: TRBJ2-3; V gene: TRBV10-3; clone size: .; CDR3 protein: CAITEGQAADTQYF
J gene: TRBJ2-1; V gene: TRBV4-3; clone size: .; CDR3 protein: CASSQERRPYYNEQFF
J gene: TRBJ2-5; V gene: TRBV24-1; clone size: .; CDR3 protein: CATSDPGGTSGETQYF
J gene: TRBJ1-2; V gene: TRBV20-1; clone size: .; CDR3 protein: CSARGPPWDYGYTF
J gene: TRBJ2-1; V gene: TRBV2; clone size: medium-sized; CDR3 protein: CASSASGSLNEQFF
J gene: TRBJ1-6; V gene: TRBV20-1; clone size: .; CDR3 protein: CSAREDGRSSYNSPLHF